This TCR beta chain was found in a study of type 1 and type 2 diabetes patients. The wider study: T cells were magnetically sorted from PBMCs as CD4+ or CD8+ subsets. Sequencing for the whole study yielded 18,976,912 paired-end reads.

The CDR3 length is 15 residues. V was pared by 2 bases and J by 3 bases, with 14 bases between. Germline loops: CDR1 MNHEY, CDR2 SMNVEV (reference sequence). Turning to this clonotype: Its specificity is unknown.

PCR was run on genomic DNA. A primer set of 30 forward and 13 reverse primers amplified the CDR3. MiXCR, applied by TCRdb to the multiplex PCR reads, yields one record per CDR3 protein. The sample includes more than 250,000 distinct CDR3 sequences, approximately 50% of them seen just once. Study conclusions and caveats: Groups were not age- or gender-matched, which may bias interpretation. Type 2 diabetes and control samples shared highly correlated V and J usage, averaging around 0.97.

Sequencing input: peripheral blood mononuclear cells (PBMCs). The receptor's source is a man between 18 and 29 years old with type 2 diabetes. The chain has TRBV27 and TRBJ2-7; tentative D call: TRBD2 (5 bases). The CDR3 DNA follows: TGTGCCAGCAGTTTAACACCCGGACTTAACTACGAGCAGTACTTC. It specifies CASSLTPGLNYEQYF.